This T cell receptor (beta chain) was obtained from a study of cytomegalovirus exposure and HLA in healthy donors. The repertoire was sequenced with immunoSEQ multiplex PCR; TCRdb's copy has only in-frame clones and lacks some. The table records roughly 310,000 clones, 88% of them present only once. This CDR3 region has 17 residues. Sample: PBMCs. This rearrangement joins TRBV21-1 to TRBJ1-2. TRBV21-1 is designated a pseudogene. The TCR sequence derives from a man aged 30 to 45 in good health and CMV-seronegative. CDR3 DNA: TGTGCCAGCAGCAAAGTTGTGGCCGCCCAAGGAGAGAATGGCTACACCTTC. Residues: CASSKVVAAQGENGYTF.